This passage covers 24 T cell receptor beta chains from one sample sequenced in a study of cytomegalovirus exposure and HLA in healthy donors. Both 60 Vbeta primers and 13 Jbeta primers went into the PCR. Profiled with immunoSEQ multiplex PCR; TCRdb holds only in-frame clones, not every one. The top ten clones hold approximately 6% of a sample with 90,000 to 150,000 clones, roughly 8.6% of them seen once. The sequencing input was PBMCs. These receptors originate from a woman in her forties in good health and CMV-seropositive.

This clone appeared a few times. Other DNA sequences in this sample translate to the same CDR3. The chain joins TRBV5-1 to TRBJ1-1; 9 bases are a match to TRBD1. V was clipped by 0 bases and J by 3 bases; unmatched bases: 3. This CDR3 is 15 amino acids long. Germline V gene lookup returns CDR1 SGHRS and CDR2 YFSETQ. The CDR3 region has the DNA TGCGCCAGCAGCTTGGGAGACAGGGGGTACACTGAAGCTTTCTTT. Protein: CASSLGDRGYTEAFF.

This rearrangement joins TRBV10-2 to TRBJ2-1; D gene unclear. Per germline, CDR1 WSHSY and CDR2 SAAADI. CDR3 length: 13 amino acids. V gave up 2 bases and J gave up 4 bases, with 6 bases separating them. The chain's CDR3 is CASSEDTYNEQFF. The CDR3 DNA follows: TGCGCCAGCAGTGAGGACACTTACAATGAGCAGTTCTTC.

The V gene is TRBV6-5, the J gene TRBJ1-6; D is possibly TRBD1 (5 bases). The CDR3 consists of 16 residues. Trimming took 4 bases from V and 0 from J, leaving 10 bases between them. Germline lookup yields CDR1 MNHEY and CDR2 SVGAGI. The CDR3 here is CASSLGASSYNSPLHF. The CDR3 DNA is TGTGCCAGCAGTTTAGGGGCGAGCTCCTATAATTCACCCCTCCACTTT.

V usage is TRBV2 and J usage is TRBJ2-7, with 10 bases identical to TRBD1. There are 14 residues in the CDR3. The germline gives CDR1 SNHLY, CDR2 FYNNEI. The V gene end was trimmed by 6 bases and the J gene end by 6 bases; junction bases not matched to a gene: 8. CDR3 in DNA: TGTGCCAGCAGGGACGGACAGGGGGAGATCGAGCAGTACTTC. This gives the protein CASRDGQGEIEQYF.

The CDR3 sequence: CASSDGEGRGNTEAFF. DNA for the CDR3: TGTGCCAGCAGTGACGGGGAGGGCCGGGGGAACACTGAAGCTTTCTTT. V gene TRBV2 combines with J gene TRBJ1-1, with unresolved D. The CDR3 covers 16 residues. Trimming left V 3 bases short and J 1 base short, with 15 bases between. In germline, CDR1 is SNHLY, CDR2 FYNNEI.

This chain links TRBV5-4 with TRBJ1-1, with 9 bases that match TRBD1. Unmatched junction bases numbered 10, after V lost 0 bases and J lost 10 bases. This CDR3 is built from 15 residues. Per germline, CDR1 SGHNT and CDR2 YYREEE (reference sequence). Here the CDR3 DNA reads TGTGCCAGCAGCTTGGACCCGGGACAGGGAGTCGGAGCTTTCTTT. This codes for CASSLDPGQGVGAFF.

This rearrangement joins TRBV5-1 to TRBJ1-4; D unclear. The length of the CDR3 is 14 residues. The germline gives CDR1 SGHRS, CDR2 YFSETQ. Trimming took off 4 bases at V and 7 bases at J, with 14 bases between the two ends. In DNA form, the CDR3 reads TGCGCCAGCAGCCCCCCCGGGGAGGCTGAAAAACTGTTTTTT. It specifies CASSPPGEAEKLFF.

This rearrangement joins TRBV2 to TRBJ2-3; 9 bases line up with TRBD2. Germline V gene data show CDR1 as SNHLY and CDR2 as FYNNEI. The CDR3 extends over 15 amino acids. V trimming: 4 bases; J trimming: 1 base; junction bases outside the gene matches: 3. As DNA, the CDR3 is TGTGCCAGCAGTGCCGCGGGGGGGGGCACAGATACGCAGTATTTT. It is translated as CASSAAGGGTDTQYF. Together with reference TRBV2 and TRBJ2-3, the CDR3 gives the full variable domain: EPEVTQTPSHQVTQMGQEVILRCVPISNHLYFYWYRQILGQKVEFLVSFYNNEISEKSEIFDDQFSVERPDGSNFTLKIRSTKLEDSAMYFCASSAAGGGTDTQYFGPGTRLTVL.

This chain joins TRBV28 and TRBJ2-5; TRBD2 agrees at 13 bases. The CDR3 length is 16 residues. From germline, CDR1 is MDHEN and CDR2 SYDVKM. Trimming removed 8 bases from V and 1 base from J; junction bases left unmatched: 7. The CDR3 sequence is CASRTSGGSIQETQYF. As DNA, the CDR3 is TGTGCCAGCCGGACTAGCGGGGGTTCCATCCAAGAGACCCAGTACTTC.

The CDR3 sequence: CASIRTGVGPGTEAFF. DNA of the CDR3: TGTGCCAGTATTCGGACAGGGGTAGGGCCGGGCACTGAAGCTTTCTTT. This rearrangement joins TRBV19 to TRBJ1-1, with 9 bases matching TRBD1. The CDR3 has 16 amino acids. The germline V gene has CDR1 LNHDA and CDR2 SQIVND (reference sequence). The trim removed 7 bases at V and 4 bases at J, leaving 13 bases unmatched. The full variable domain, rest sourced from reference TRBV19 and TRBJ1-1, is DGGITQSPKYLFRKEGQNVTLSCEQNLNHDAMYWYRQDPGQGLRLIYYSQIVNDFQKGDIAEGYSVSREKKESFPLTVTSAQKNPTAFYLCASIRTGVGPGTEAFFGQGTRLTVV.

The chain links TRBV5-1 to TRBJ2-3; 8 bases match TRBD1. This CDR3 region has 16 residues. Germline V lookup: CDR1 SGHRS, CDR2 YFSETQ. J was trimmed by 0 bases and V by 2 bases; bases with no gene match: 5. As DNA, the CDR3 is TGCGCCAGCAGCTTAAGACAGGGGACAAGCACAGATACGCAGTATTTT. Translated: CASSLRQGTSTDTQYF.

This clone has only a few counts. A far larger clone differs by one base, so this is likely a read error. The sample contains more than one DNA sequence encoding this CDR3. This chain connects TRBV4-1 to TRBJ1-1; perhaps TRBD1 as D (6 bases). This CDR3 contains 14 residues. From germline, CDR1 is MGHRA and CDR2 YSYEKL. The CDR3 loop reads CASSPGDMKTEAFF. Written as DNA, the CDR3 is TGCGCCAGCAGCCCAGGGGACATGAAAACTGAAGCTTTCTTT.

In its sample, this clone was seen a few times. The chain couples TRBV28 to TRBJ2-7; perhaps TRBD1 as D (6 bases). The germline V gene has CDR1 MDHEN and CDR2 SYDVKM. V was shortened by 5 bases and J by 1 base, with 9 bases between the two germline ends. The length of the CDR3 is 13 residues. CDR3 protein: CASSIGQSYEQYF. The CDR3 nucleotides read TGTGCCAGCAGTATTGGACAGTCCTACGAGCAGTACTTC.

This clone was seen a few times. V is TRBV10-3 and J is TRBJ1-5; TRBD1 is a possible D gene (5 bases). Trimming removed 6 bases at V and 10 bases at J, with 19 bases between. The CDR3 is made up of 14 amino acids. Germline V gene data show CDR1 as ENHRY and CDR2 as SYGVKD. CDR3 DNA: TGTGCCATCAGCTCTACCGGCAGGGAGGAACCCCAGCATTTT. Translating gives CAISSTGREEPQHF.

This clone came up a few times. The chain combines TRBV6-1 with TRBJ1-5; the D gene is possibly TRBD1 (5 bases). CDR1 MNHNS and CDR2 SASEGT come from the germline V gene. Trimming cost V 7 bases and J 0 bases, with 10 bases left between them. The CDR3 is 14 residues long. The CDR3 nucleotides are TGTGCCAGCAAGGGACTCTATAGCAATCAGCCCCAGCATTTT. It specifies CASKGLYSNQPQHF.

This clone was detected only a few times. The chain is built from TRBV6-5 and TRBJ1-4; perhaps TRBD1 as D (6 bases). CDR1 and CDR2 (germline): MNHEY, SVGAGI. V was pared by 2 bases and J by 5 bases, with 9 bases between. CDR3 length: 14 amino acids. CDR3 sequence: CASSYRGGNEKLFF. In DNA, the CDR3 is TGTGCCAGCAGTTACAGGGGGGGGAATGAAAAACTGTTTTTT.

This clone was found a few times. The chain is built from TRBV5-1 and TRBJ1-1; D is uncertain. The CDR3 length is 14 residues. Between the trimmed V and J ends, which lost 0 bases and 0 bases, there was a span of 6 bases. CDR1 is SGHRS and CDR2 is YFSETQ in the germline V gene. The CDR3 here is CASSLGSMNTEAFF. DNA of the CDR3: TGCGCCAGCAGCTTGGGGAGTATGAACACTGAAGCTTTCTTT. The full variable domain, in which reference TRBV5-1 and TRBJ1-1 provide the parts outside the CDR3, is KAGVTQTPRYLIKTRGQQVTLSCSPISGHRSVSWYQQTPGQGLQFLFEYFSETQRNKGNFPGRFSGRQFSNSRSEMNVSTLELGDSALYLCASSLGSMNTEAFFGQGTRLTVV.

This rearrangement joins TRBV6-1 to TRBJ2-7; 9 nucleotides align to TRBD1. CDR1 MNHNS and CDR2 SASEGT come from the germline V gene. The CDR3 spans 16 residues. Trimming cost V 2 bases and J 5 bases; bases outside gene matches: 10. The CDR3 sequence: CASSELQPGQGDEQYF. The CDR3, as DNA: TGTGCCAGCAGTGAACTCCAACCGGGACAGGGTGACGAGCAGTACTTC.

The rearrangement joins TRBV18 to TRBJ2-7; D unresolved. The V end lost 2 bases, the J end lost 2 bases, and 7 bases lay between the germline ends. Germline assignment: CDR1 KGHSH and CDR2 LQKENI. The CDR3 runs to 13 residues. CDR3 bases: TGTGCCAGCTCACCATCAGGAACCTACGAGCAGTACTTC. It is translated as CASSPSGTYEQYF.

In its sample, this clone was seen a few times. The chain has TRBV30 and TRBJ1-5; a weak D match, TRBD1 (6 bases). CDR1 and CDR2 from the germline V gene are GTSNPN and SVGIG (reference sequence). This CDR3 comprises 14 residues. Deletions cut 1 base from V and 5 bases from J, with 12 bases between. Written as DNA, the CDR3 is TGTGCCTGGAGTGATTGGCCAGGGGATCAGCCCCAGCATTTT. This encodes CAWSDWPGDQPQHF. Filled out from reference TRBV30 and TRBJ1-5, the complete variable domain reads SQTIHQWPATLVQPVGSPLSLECTVEGTSNPNLYWYRQAAGRGLQLLFYSVGIGQISSEVPQNLSASRPQDRQFILSSKKLLLSDSGFYLCAWSDWPGDQPQHFGDGTRLSIL.

This clone was seen only a few times. The V and J genes are TRBV6-5 and TRBJ2-2; TRBD1 is a possible D gene (6 bases). V dropped 2 bases and J dropped 1 base, with 8 bases sitting between them. Germline-derived CDR1 and CDR2 are MNHEY and SVGAGI. The CDR3 is 15 amino acids. The CDR3 protein is CASSYVQGNTGELFF. In DNA, the CDR3 is TGTGCCAGCAGTTACGTACAGGGGAACACCGGGGAGCTGTTTTTT.

This clone came up a few times. V and J are TRBV7-5 and TRBJ1-2. TRBV7-5 is listed as a pseudogene. This CDR3 contains 17 residues. CDR3 amino acids: CVRSLVDAEQRTYGYTF. The CDR3 DNA sequence: TGTGTCAGAAGCCTAGTAGACGCGGAACAGCGGACCTATGGCTACACCTTC.

The genes are TRBV5-1 and TRBJ1-2; 7 bases agree with TRBD1. The length of the CDR3 is 15 residues. The V and J ends lost 4 bases and 4 bases, in that order; junction bases with no gene match: 10. Germline V lookup: CDR1 SGHRS, CDR2 YFSETQ. The CDR3 DNA is TGCGCCAGCAGCCCCACTGACAGGGACCCCTATGGCTACACCTTC. This codes for CASSPTDRDPYGYTF.

This clone has just a few counts. The rearrangement links TRBV9 to TRBJ2-5; 8 positions agree with TRBD1. Germline-derived CDR1 and CDR2 are SGDLS and YYNGEE. V lost 3 bases to trimming and J lost 4 bases; unmatched junction nucleotides: 8. The CDR3 contains 15 residues. The CDR3 region is CASSARGQEGETQYF. As DNA, the CDR3 is TGTGCCAGCAGCGCCCGGGGACAGGAGGGAGAGACCCAGTACTTC.